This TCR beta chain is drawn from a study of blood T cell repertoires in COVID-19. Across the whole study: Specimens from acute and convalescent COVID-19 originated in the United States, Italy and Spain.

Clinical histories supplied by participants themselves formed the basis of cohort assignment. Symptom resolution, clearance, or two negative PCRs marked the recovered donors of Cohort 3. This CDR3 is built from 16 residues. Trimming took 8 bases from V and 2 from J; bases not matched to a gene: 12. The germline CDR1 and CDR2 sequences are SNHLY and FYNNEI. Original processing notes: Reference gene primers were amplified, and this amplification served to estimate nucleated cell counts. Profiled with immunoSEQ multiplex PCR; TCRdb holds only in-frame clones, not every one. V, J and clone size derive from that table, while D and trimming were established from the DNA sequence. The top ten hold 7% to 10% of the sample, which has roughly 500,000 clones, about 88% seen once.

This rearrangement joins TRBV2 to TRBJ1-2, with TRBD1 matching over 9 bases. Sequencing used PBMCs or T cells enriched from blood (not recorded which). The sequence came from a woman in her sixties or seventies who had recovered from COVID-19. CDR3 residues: CASGALKGQGNYGYTF. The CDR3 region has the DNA TGTGCCAGCGGGGCACTCAAGGGACAGGGAAACTATGGCTACACCTTC. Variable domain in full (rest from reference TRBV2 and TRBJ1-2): EPEVTQTPSHQVTQMGQEVILRCVPISNHLYFYWYRQILGQKVEFLVSFYNNEISEKSEIFDDQFSVERPDGSNFTLKIRSTKLEDSAMYFCASGALKGQGNYGYTFGSGTRLTVV.